This TCR beta chain was sequenced in a study of graft-versus-host responses after intestinal transplantation (TCRdb year 2021). For context, the study as a whole: The transplants that recipients received were multivisceral, liver-intestinal, or isolated intestinal. Instead of going to the commercial service, samples from a few later patients were sequenced in-house on an Illumina MiSeq and processed with MiXCR. After intestinal transplantation, graft-versus-host and host-versus-graft alloreactive T cell clones in the graft, circulation and bone marrow were tracked using bulk TCR-beta CDR3 sequencing. Anti-thymocyte globulin induction was given to all recipients, followed by maintenance tacrolimus and steroids for two to four years. A peak of at least 4% donor T cells among recipient peripheral blood mononuclear cells was the definition used for donor T cell macrochimerism. A cohort of about two dozen intestinal transplant recipients, including one retransplant, was enrolled, and 3 patients lacking pretransplant specimens were excluded. To identify alloreactive clones, pre-transplant mixed lymphocyte reaction products were sequenced and then compared with unstimulated pre-transplant donor and recipient T cells. Findings and caveats that apply to the study as a whole: Conclusions were limited by the relatively low number and heterogeneity of intestinal transplant patients. GvH clones were detected in recipient bone marrow, and some of these GvH clones were observed earlier in ileal mucosa or blood, consistent with an intestinal mucosal origin. Early after transplant, peak levels of circulating GvH clones were associated with declines in HvG clones. High GvH to HvG T cell clonal ratios were observed in the allografts of patients with donor T cell macrochimerism.

Trimming at the junction amounts to 2 bases on V and 5 bases on J, and the germline ends lie 15 bases apart. The CDR3 numbers 15 residues from cysteine through phenylalanine. The entry retains the CDR3 DNA only, 45 bases that are in frame from base 1. Taken from the germline V gene, the CDR1 and CDR2 loops are MGHRA and YSYEKL. This clone was seen a single time. The antigen it binds to is not known. Per-base qualities were not stored, and no clone one base away is much larger. Taken with the paper, the label for time point translates to: cells obtained before transplantation from donor or recipient. CD3+CD4+ and CD3+CD8+ populations were FACS-sorted from unstimulated pre-transplant donor and recipient cells taken from spleen or lymph nodes. Preparation of the library involved the immunoSEQ multiplex PCR assay. In most patients, genomic DNA was isolated using the Qiagen DNeasy Blood and Tissue Kit and sent frozen to Adaptive Biotechnologies for TCR sequencing. Adaptive Biotechnologies carried out high-throughput TCR-beta CDR3 sequencing of genomic DNA for most patients. The authors' pipeline ran thus. TCR sequencing data for around 19 patients were retrieved from Adaptive's ImmunoSEQ software; three other patients were processed with MiXCR and VDJtools. CD4 versus CD8 sorting errors were corrected by removing sequences found in both subsets at a frequency ratio below 5:1. CDR3 nucleotide sequences shared between donor and recipient were removed because their origin could not be assigned. Alloreactive clones required at least 2-fold expansion over unstimulated cells and minimum CFSE-low frequency of 0.002% (template counts) or 0.001% (read counts). A clone was considered mappable if detected in the sequenced pre-transplant spleen, lymph node, or MLR CFSE-low populations of the donor or recipient. Cumulative frequency of alloreactive clones was calculated as a percentage of all sequences weighted by copy number. TCRdb took over this immuneACCESS table, retaining in-frame rearrangements with V and J assigned. Such tables are incomplete; in checked studies, under half of the missing clones stem from an unresolved V gene, and the remainder is unexplained. V and J calls and clone size are copied from that table; D and trimming were computed from the DNA. The sample has about 41,000 clones on record, 90% to 95% of them singletons. The ten most abundant clones make up approximately 0.54% of the sample.

This TCR was recovered from a human donor who was the organ donor for an intestinal transplant. The input for sequencing was unstimulated CD8+ T cells sorted from spleen or lymph node cells, taken before transplant. The chain joins TRBV4-1 to TRBJ1-2; TRBD1 might be the D gene, on 6 matching bases. The CDR3 in this case is CASSQQQGAGYGYTF. In nucleotide form, the sequence is TGCGCCAGCAGCCAACAACAGGGAGCTGGATATGGCTACACCTTC.